These 2 T cell receptor beta chains were sequenced from one sample in a study of T cell changes during pregnancy in multiple sclerosis. Generated by immunoSEQ multiplex PCR, the TCRdb table keeps only in-frame clones and is missing some. The data show some 37,000 clones, approximately 92% seen once. Sequenced material: PBMCs (not recorded whether the cells were cultured). These receptors all stem from a female donor with multiple sclerosis, enrolled in a pregnancy study.

This clone showed up just once. The chain couples TRBV7-9 to TRBJ2-7; tentatively, D is TRBD2 (6 bases). In germline, CDR1 is SEHNR, CDR2 FQNEAQ (reference sequence). This CDR3 comprises 13 residues. V was shortened by 5 bases and J by 4 bases, with 12 bases between the two germline ends. The CDR3 here is CASSGGGVYEQYF. CDR3 nucleotides: TGTGCCAGCAGCGGAGGAGGGGTTTACGAGCAGTACTTC.

The table lists this clone with a few counts. The chain uses TRBV29-1 and TRBJ1-1; D gene ambiguous. Trimming removed 7 bases at V and 0 bases at J, with 15 bases between. Germline V gene lookup returns CDR1 SQVTM and CDR2 ANQGSEA. The CDR3 length is 14 residues. As DNA, the CDR3 is TGCAGCGATGGGTTGTTCATCATGAACACTGAAGCTTTCTTT. It translates to CSDGLFIMNTEAFF. The full variable domain, its missing parts supplied by reference TRBV29-1 and TRBJ1-1, is SAVISQKPSRDICQRGTSLTIQCQVDSQVTMMFWYRQQPGQSLTLIATANQGSEATYESGFVIDKFPISRPNLTFSTLTVSNMSPEDSSIYLCSDGLFIMNTEAFFGQGTRLTVV.